This is a list of T cell receptor beta chains from one sample in a study of identical twins. TCRdb reprocessed the 5' RACE reads via MiXCR and lists one record per CDR3 protein. Among 600,000 to 850,000 distinct CDR3 sequences listed, roughly 18% were seen once. The same sample was also studied in work on T cells expressing NK-cell markers.

What was sequenced was PBMCs. These receptors originate from a woman younger than 35 in good health. Both conserved end residues are part of each CDR3. D genes are given only for firm matches. Part of the rows lack a size; the others show once, few, many or a class for expanded clones.

v_gene	j_gene	d_gene	abundance	CDR3nt	CDR3aa
TRBV6-1	TRBJ1-1	.	.	TGTGCCAGCAGTCGTTCGCTTCAGGGTCACGGTGAAGCTTTCTTT	CASSRSLQGHGEAFF
TRBV20-1	TRBJ1-5	.	few	TGCAGTGCCCTTACTTCGGGAGTGGGCAATCAGCCCCAGCATTTT	CSALTSGVGNQPQHF
TRBV5-8	TRBJ2-1	.	.	TGTGCCAGCAGCATTGCCGGAACGTCCTACAATGAGCAGTTCTTC	CASSIAGTSYNEQFF
TRBV5-1	TRBJ2-7	.	.	TGCGCCAGCAGCTTGGCTGGGAAAAGCTCCTACGAGCAGTACTTC	CASSLAGKSSYEQYF
TRBV7-9	TRBJ1-5	TRBD1	few	TGTGCCAGCAGCTCGACAGGGATCAATCAGCCCCAGCATTTT	CASSSTGINQPQHF
TRBV15	TRBJ2-7	TRBD2	few	TGTGCCACCAGCAGAGATAATAAATGGACTAGCGACCACGAGCAGTACTTC	CATSRDNKWTSDHEQYF
TRBV12-3/TRBV12-4	TRBJ1-1	TRBD1	few	TGTGCCAGCAGGGGGTCGGACAGGGGGCCTAATGTTTTCTTT	CASRGSDRGPNVFF
TRBV5-1	TRBJ2-3	.	few	TGCGCCAGCAGCCGAATCTCTAGCACAGATACGCAGTATTTT	CASSRISSTDTQYF
TRBV5-1	TRBJ1-6	TRBD1	few	TGCGCCAGCAGCTTGGACGGGGACAGTAATTCACCCCTCCACTTT	CASSLDGDSNSPLHF
TRBV5-1	TRBJ1-5	TRBD1	few	TGCGCCAGCAGCGCGGGACAGGGGAATCAGCCCCAGCATTTT	CASSAGQGNQPQHF
TRBV20-1	TRBJ2-3	.	many	TGCAGTGTATCAGGAGATAGCACAGATACGCAGTATTTT	CSVSGDSTDTQYF
TRBV20-1	TRBJ1-5	.	.	TGCAGTGCTATCGATAGATACAGGGTAGAGCAGCCCCAGCATTTT	CSAIDRYRVEQPQHF
TRBV12-3/TRBV12-4	TRBJ2-3	.	few	TGTGCCAGCAGTTCCATGGCTGATACGCAGTATTTT	CASSSMADTQYF
TRBV10-3	TRBJ1-1	TRBD1	.	TGTGCCATCAGTGATTTGGGACAGGGTACCACTGAAGCTTTCTTT	CAISDLGQGTTEAFF
TRBV18	TRBJ2-5	TRBD2	.	TGTGCCAGCTCACAACAAACTCTAGCGGGAGGGCCGGAGACCCAGTACTTC	CASSQQTLAGGPETQYF
TRBV12-3/TRBV12-4	TRBJ2-7	.	.	TGTGCCAGCAGTTTAATCAGGGGCGCGGGGCAGTACTTC	CASSLIRGAGQYF
TRBV7-2	TRBJ2-5	.	.	TGTGCCAGCAGCTTAGAGTGGGGAGTGAAGACCCAGTACTTC	CASSLEWGVKTQYF
TRBV6-2/TRBV6-3	TRBJ2-7	.	.	TGTGCCGCGCAGATCGGACGCTCCTACGAGCAGTACTTC	CAAQIGRSYEQYF
TRBV10-3	TRBJ2-5	.	.	TGTGCCATCAGTGGATCGGGGCTTCCGGGTTCAGAGACCCAGTACTTC	CAISGSGLPGSETQYF
TRBV4-3	TRBJ2-3	TRBD2	.	TGCGCCAGCAGCTCCCAAGGGACTAGCGGGAAGGCAGATACGCAGTATTTT	CASSSQGTSGKADTQYF
TRBV4-2	TRBJ2-3	.	.	TGTGCCAGCAGCCCGAGCGACACACAAGATACGCAGTATTTT	CASSPSDTQDTQYF
TRBV7-9	TRBJ2-3	.	.	TGTGCCGCCCGGGGATACTTCACAGATACGCAGTATTTT	CAARGYFTDTQYF
TRBV7-9	TRBJ1-5	.	.	TGTGCCAGCAGTCACGGGGGATATAGCAATCAGCCCCAGCATTTT	CASSHGGYSNQPQHF
TRBV5-1	TRBJ2-2	TRBD2	.	TGCGCCAGCACCCGGAAGGAAGCGGGAGGGACCGGGGAGCTGTTTTTT	CASTRKEAGGTGELFF
TRBV7-9	TRBJ2-7	TRBD2	.	TGTGCCAGCAGGTTTAGCGGGGACTCCTACGAGCAGTACTTC	CASRFSGDSYEQYF
TRBV30	TRBJ2-5	TRBD2	.	TGTGCCTGGAGCCCCCCGACTAGCTTTGAAGAGACCCAGTACTTC	CAWSPPTSFEETQYF
TRBV5-4	TRBJ2-2	TRBD2	few	TGTGCCAGCAGCTTTAGCGGGAGGGCCGGCGGGGAGCTGTTTTTT	CASSFSGRAGGELFF
TRBV21-1	TRBJ2-5	.	few	TGTGCCAGCAGCAGGGTCGTGGACCAAGAGACCCAGTACTTC	CASSRVVDQETQYF
TRBV29-1	TRBJ1-1	.	.	TGCAGCGTTCGACGACAGGCGGGGAACACTGAAGCTTTCTTT	CSVRRQAGNTEAFF
TRBV18	TRBJ1-1	TRBD1	.	TGTGCCAGCTCACCGGGACAGGGATCGAACACTGAAGCTTTCTTT	CASSPGQGSNTEAFF
TRBV12-3/TRBV12-4	TRBJ1-1	.	.	TGTGCCAGCAGTTTAGGGCAGGGTTATATTAGCGACACTGAAGCTTTCTTT	CASSLGQGYISDTEAFF
TRBV18	TRBJ1-2	.	few	TGTGCCAGCTCACCACTCGATGGCTACACCTTC	CASSPLDGYTF
TRBV5-1	TRBJ2-7	.	few	TGCGCCAGCAGCTTAAGGTTTGGAGACGAGCAGTACTTC	CASSLRFGDEQYF
TRBV9	TRBJ2-5	TRBD1	.	TGTGCCAGCAGCGTTGACCCCGGGACAGACCAAGAGACCCAGTACTTC	CASSVDPGTDQETQYF
TRBV7-9	TRBJ2-2	.	few	TGTGCCAGCAGCTTTACAGCAGTCCTTATCACCGGGGAGCTGTTTTTT	CASSFTAVLITGELFF
TRBV18	TRBJ2-1	.	.	TGTGCCAGCTCACCCAGGACGGCTAACAATGAGCAGTTCTTC	CASSPRTANNEQFF
TRBV5-1	TRBJ2-5	.	.	TGCGCCAGCAGCTTGCAGCCTAACCAAGAGACCCAGTACTTC	CASSLQPNQETQYF
TRBV7-9	TRBJ2-6	.	.	TGTGCCAGCAGCTTCAGGGGCGATTCTGGGGCCAACGTCCTGACTTTC	CASSFRGDSGANVLTF
TRBV6-5	TRBJ2-1	TRBD1	few	TGTGCCAGCCGTTACTCGATGGTAGGGGGCCAAGAGCAGTTCTTC	CASRYSMVGGQEQFF
TRBV20-1	TRBJ2-1	.	.	TGCAGTGCTAGAGAGCCTCGCAACAATGAGCAGTTCTTC	CSAREPRNNEQFF
TRBV7-9	TRBJ2-7	TRBD2	few	TGTGCCAGCAGCTTTTTAGCGGGAGGTTCCTACGAGCAGTACTTC	CASSFLAGGSYEQYF
TRBV20-1	TRBJ2-4	TRBD1	.	TGCAGTGCTAAAGGAACCGGGACAGGGGTCTATAACATTCAGTACTTC	CSAKGTGTGVYNIQYF
TRBV12-3/TRBV12-4	TRBJ1-4	.	many	TGTGCCAGCAGCCGTAATGAAAAACTGTTTTTT	CASSRNEKLFF
TRBV20-1	TRBJ2-2	TRBD2	.	TGCAGTGCTCCTAGCGGGAGGGGGACCGGGGAGCTGTTTTTT	CSAPSGRGTGELFF
TRBV27	TRBJ2-2	TRBD2	.	TGTGCCAGCACCGTTCGGACTAGCGGGAGGCCCGGGGAGCTGTTTTTT	CASTVRTSGRPGELFF
TRBV10-3	TRBJ2-2	TRBD2	.	TGTGCCATCAGTGAGTCGAGACCGGGAGGGCCCGGCGGGGAGCTGTTTTTT	CAISESRPGGPGGELFF
TRBV6-1	TRBJ2-5	.	few	TGTGCCAGCACCGGGACAGGGACTAGGGAGACCCAGTACTTC	CASTGTGTRETQYF
TRBV9	TRBJ2-1	.	few	TGTGCCAGCAGCGTAGTTATGGGGTTGACGGATGAGCAGTTCTTC	CASSVVMGLTDEQFF
TRBV5-1	TRBJ1-1	TRBD1	.	TGCGCCAGCAGCTTGGGGAGGGCAGGGGGGACTGAAGCTTTCTTT	CASSLGRAGGTEAFF
TRBV14	TRBJ2-2	TRBD2	.	TGTGCCAGCAGCCCCTTGGAGTCTAGCGGTTACACCGGGGAGCTGTTTTTT	CASSPLESSGYTGELFF
TRBV27	TRBJ2-2	TRBD2	.	TGTGCCAGCAGGCCCACTAGCGACCCTACCGGGGAGCTGTTTTTT	CASRPTSDPTGELFF
TRBV5-5	TRBJ2-1	TRBD2	many	TGTGCCAGCAGCTTCACTAGCGGTTACAATGAGCAGTTCTTC	CASSFTSGYNEQFF
TRBV12-3/TRBV12-4	TRBJ2-4	.	.	TGTGCCAGCGTTAGGGGGCTGGGGGGCGGGAGCGTTCAGTACTTC	CASVRGLGGGSVQYF
TRBV4-3	TRBJ1-1	.	many	TGCGCCAGCAGCGCGACGATGCGGTCGGGCGCTTTCTTT	CASSATMRSGAFF
TRBV5-1	TRBJ2-4	.	.	TGCGCCAGCAGCTTAAGTGCCAGAACCAAAAACATTCAGTACTTC	CASSLSARTKNIQYF